The entry that follows covers one T cell receptor beta chain sequence. Its matching antigen is unknown. The CDR3 is 14 amino acids. Germline V gives CDR1 SEHNR, CDR2 FQNEAQ (reference sequence). The ends were cut back, 4 bases at V and 4 bases at J, with 11 bases in the middle. These data belong to a study of shared clonotypes between healthy human individuals. Notes on the study in general: In the sorted subsets, rarefaction showed sequencing was incomplete despite large depth.

A deep-level run was used for the assay. The repertoire was sequenced with immunoSEQ multiplex PCR; TCRdb's copy has only in-frame clones and lacks some. Seen here are hundreds of thousands of clones, approximately 96% observed once, and the top ten hold 0.11%. Terminally differentiated effector memory CD45RA+ cells were excluded by CCR7 positive selection of CD45RO-negative cells. What was sequenced was naive CD8+ T cells sorted from blood. The V gene is TRBV7-9, the J gene TRBJ1-5; D possibly corresponds to TRBD1 (5 bases). The receptor was derived from a woman in her twenties or thirties in good health. The CDR3 protein is CASSSEGFNQPQHF. CDR3 sequence (DNA): TGTGCCAGCAGCTCCGAGGGGTTTAATCAGCCCCAGCATTTT.